Shown below are 6 T cell receptor beta chains from a single sample sequenced in a study of CD8 T cells in Susac syndrome. cDNA came from roughly 0.53 to 1 ug RNA primed by random hexamers. Each CDR3 protein is one row after TCRdb ran MiXCR on the immunoSEQ multiplex PCR reads. The table records around 230,000 distinct CDR3 sequences, around 96% of them present only once. The sequencing input was CD4+ T cells from PBMCs. The receptors stem from a human donor with multiple sclerosis.

The rearrangement joins TRBV6-2 or TRBV6-3 to TRBJ1-2; no clear D gene. This CDR3 is 13 amino acids long. The V end lost 2 bases, the J end lost 12 bases, and 16 bases lay between the germline ends. Germline V gives CDR1 MNHEY, CDR2 SVGEGT. This CDR3 is CASSYPPGGRNTF. In DNA, the CDR3 is TGTGCCAGCAGTTACCCCCCCGGAGGGAGAAACACCTTC.

This rearrangement joins TRBV29-1 to TRBJ2-7; TRBD2 agrees at 10 bases. After removal of 7 bases from V and 5 bases from J, the junction contained 8 bases not matched to a gene. Germline CDR1 reads SQVTM; CDR2 reads ANQGSEA. The CDR3 covers 13 residues. The CDR3 spells CSAASGRFDEQYF. The CDR3 nucleotides are TGCAGCGCGGCTAGCGGGAGATTTGACGAGCAGTACTTC.

The chain's CDR3 is CASSQVQATEAFF. CDR3 sequence (DNA): TGTGCCAGCAGCCAAGTCCAGGCCACTGAAGCTTTCTTT. The chain employs TRBV3-1 and TRBJ1-1; no clear D gene. The V end was cut by 1 base, the J end by 4 bases, with 7 bases between. The CDR3 runs to 13 residues. Germline CDR1 is LGHDT and CDR2 is YNNKEL (reference sequence).

V and J are TRBV9 and TRBJ2-3; D not certain. Germline CDR1 SGDLS, CDR2 YYNGEE. With 3 bases removed from V and 0 bases from J, the gap between germline ends came to 5 bases. The CDR3 sequence is 13 residues long. CDR3 residues: CASSAQSTDTQYF. The CDR3 nucleotides are TGTGCCAGCAGCGCCCAGAGCACAGATACGCAGTATTTT.

The chain has TRBV5-4 and TRBJ2-7; D not resolved. Trimming shortened V by 4 bases and J by 5 bases, and 13 bases separated the two germline ends. The length of the CDR3 is 13 residues. From germline, CDR1 is SGHNT and CDR2 YYREEE (reference sequence). The CDR3 sequence is CASSLSSGNEQYF. CDR3 DNA: TGTGCCAGCAGCCTTTCCTCGGGCAACGAGCAGTACTTC.

The J gene is TRBJ1-5, the V gene TRBV3-1; D gene uncertain. Trimming cost V 3 bases and J 2 bases, with 8 bases left between them. The CDR3 runs to 14 residues. Germline V gene data show CDR1 as LGHDT and CDR2 as YNNKEL (reference sequence). The CDR3 coding sequence is TGTGCCAGCAGCCAGGGGTATCGCAATCAGCCCCAGCATTTT. It translates to CASSQGYRNQPQHF.